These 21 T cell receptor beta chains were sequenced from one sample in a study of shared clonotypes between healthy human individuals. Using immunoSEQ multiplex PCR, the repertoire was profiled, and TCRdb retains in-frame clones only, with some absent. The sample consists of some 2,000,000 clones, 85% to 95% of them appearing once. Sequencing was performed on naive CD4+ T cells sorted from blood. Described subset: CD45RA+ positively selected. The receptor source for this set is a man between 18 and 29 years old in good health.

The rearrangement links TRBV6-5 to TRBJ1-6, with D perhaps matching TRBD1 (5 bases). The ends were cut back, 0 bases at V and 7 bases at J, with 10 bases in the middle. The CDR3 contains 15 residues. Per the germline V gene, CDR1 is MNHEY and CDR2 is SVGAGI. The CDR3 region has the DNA TGTGCCAGCAGTTACTCAGGGGAAATCAATTCACCCCTCCACTTT. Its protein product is CASSYSGEINSPLHF.

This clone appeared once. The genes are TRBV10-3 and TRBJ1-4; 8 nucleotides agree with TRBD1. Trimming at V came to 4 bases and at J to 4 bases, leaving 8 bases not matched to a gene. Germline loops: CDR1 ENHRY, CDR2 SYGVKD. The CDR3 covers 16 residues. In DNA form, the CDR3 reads TGTGCCATCAGTGGAACAGGGGGACTGGGTAATGAAAAACTGTTTTTT. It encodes CAISGTGGLGNEKLFF.

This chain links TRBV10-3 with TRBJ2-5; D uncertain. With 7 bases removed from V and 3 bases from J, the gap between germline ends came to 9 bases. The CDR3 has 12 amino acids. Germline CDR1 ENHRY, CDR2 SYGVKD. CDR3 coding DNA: TGTGCCATCACTGACGGAAAAGAGACCCAGTACTTC. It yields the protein CAITDGKETQYF.

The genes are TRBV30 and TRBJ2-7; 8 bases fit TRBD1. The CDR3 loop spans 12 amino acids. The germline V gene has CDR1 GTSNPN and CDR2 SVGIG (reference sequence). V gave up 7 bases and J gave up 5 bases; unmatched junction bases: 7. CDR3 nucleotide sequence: TGTGCCTTTGCAGGGGGCGGGAACGAGCAGTACTTC. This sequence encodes CAFAGGGNEQYF.

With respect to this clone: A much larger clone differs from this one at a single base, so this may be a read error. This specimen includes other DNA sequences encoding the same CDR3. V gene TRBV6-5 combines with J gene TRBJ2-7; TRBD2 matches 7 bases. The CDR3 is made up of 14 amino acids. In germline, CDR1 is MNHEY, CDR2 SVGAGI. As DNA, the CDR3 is TGCGCCAGCAGTTACTCCCGGGACTACTACGAGCAGTACTTC. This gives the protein CASSYSRDYYEQYF.

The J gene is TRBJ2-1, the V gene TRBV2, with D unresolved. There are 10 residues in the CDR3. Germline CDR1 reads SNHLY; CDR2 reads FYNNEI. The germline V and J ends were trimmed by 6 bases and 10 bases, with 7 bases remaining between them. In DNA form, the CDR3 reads TGTGCCAGCAGATTGACAGAGCAGTTCTTC. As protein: CASRLTEQFF.

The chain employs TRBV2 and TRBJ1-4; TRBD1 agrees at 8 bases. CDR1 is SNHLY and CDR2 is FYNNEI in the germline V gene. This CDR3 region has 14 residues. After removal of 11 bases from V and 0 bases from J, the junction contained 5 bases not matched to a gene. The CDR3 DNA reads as TGTGCCGGACAGGGTGATGCAACTAATGAAAAACTGTTTTTT. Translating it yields CAGQGDATNEKLFF.

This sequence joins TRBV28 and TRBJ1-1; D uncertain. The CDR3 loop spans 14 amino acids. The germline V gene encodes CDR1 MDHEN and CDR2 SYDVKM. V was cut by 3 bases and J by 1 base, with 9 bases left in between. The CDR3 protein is CASSLPGWNTEAFF. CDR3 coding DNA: TGTGCCAGCAGTTTGCCAGGTTGGAACACTGAAGCTTTCTTT.

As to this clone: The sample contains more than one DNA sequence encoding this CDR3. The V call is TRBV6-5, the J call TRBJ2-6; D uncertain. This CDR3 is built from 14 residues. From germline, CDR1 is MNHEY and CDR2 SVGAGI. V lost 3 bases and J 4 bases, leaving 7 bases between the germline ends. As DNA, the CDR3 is TGTGCCAGCAGTTATCTTTCAGGGGCCAACGTCCTGACTTTC. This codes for CASSYLSGANVLTF.

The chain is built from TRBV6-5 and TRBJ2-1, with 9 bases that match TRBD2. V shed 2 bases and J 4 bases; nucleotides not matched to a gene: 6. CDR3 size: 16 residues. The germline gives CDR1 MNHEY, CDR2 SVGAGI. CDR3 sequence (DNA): TGTGCCAGCAGTTACGAGACTAGCGGTCCATACAATGAGCAGTTCTTC. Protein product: CASSYETSGPYNEQFF.

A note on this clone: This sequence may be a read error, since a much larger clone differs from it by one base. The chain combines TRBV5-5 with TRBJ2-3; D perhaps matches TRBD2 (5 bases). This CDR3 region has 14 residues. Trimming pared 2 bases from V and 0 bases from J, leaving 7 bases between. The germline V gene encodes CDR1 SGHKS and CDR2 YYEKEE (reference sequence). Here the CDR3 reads CASSLPGSTDTQYF. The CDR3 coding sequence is TGTGCCAGCAGCTTACCGGGGAGCACAGATACGCAGTATTTT. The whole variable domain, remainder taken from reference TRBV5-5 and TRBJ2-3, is DAGVTQSPTHLIKTRGQQVTLRCSPISGHKSVSWYQQVLGQGPQFIFQYYEKEERGRGNFPDRFSARQFPNYSSELNVNALLLGDSALYLCASSLPGSTDTQYFGPGTRLTVL.

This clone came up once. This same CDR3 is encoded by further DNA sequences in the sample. CDR3 nucleotides: TGTGCCAGCAGTTTGGGGACTGTGAACACCGGGGAGCTGTTTTTT. It codes for CASSLGTVNTGELFF. The rearrangement uses TRBV27 and TRBJ2-2, with D possibly TRBD2 on 6 matching bases. The germline V gene encodes CDR1 MNHEY and CDR2 SMNVEV (reference sequence). The CDR3 loop spans 15 amino acids. The V end lost 3 bases, the J end lost 1 base, and 9 bases lay between the germline ends.

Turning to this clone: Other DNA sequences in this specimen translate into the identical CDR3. The CDR3 here is CSARKDTQYF. CDR3 nucleotides: TGCAGTGCTAGAAAGGATACGCAGTATTTT. The chain has TRBV20-1 and TRBJ2-3, with D unresolved. V was trimmed by 2 bases and J by 6 bases, leaving 3 bases between them. The germline CDR1 and CDR2 sequences are DFQATT and SNEGSKA (reference sequence). This CDR3 is 10 amino acids long.

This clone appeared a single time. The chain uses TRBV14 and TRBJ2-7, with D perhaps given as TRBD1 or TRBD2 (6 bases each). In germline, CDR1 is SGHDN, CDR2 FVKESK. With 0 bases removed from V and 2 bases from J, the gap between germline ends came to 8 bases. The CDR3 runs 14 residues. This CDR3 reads CASSQEGGPYEQYF. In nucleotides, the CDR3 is TGTGCCAGCAGCCAAGAGGGGGGCCCCTACGAGCAGTACTTC.

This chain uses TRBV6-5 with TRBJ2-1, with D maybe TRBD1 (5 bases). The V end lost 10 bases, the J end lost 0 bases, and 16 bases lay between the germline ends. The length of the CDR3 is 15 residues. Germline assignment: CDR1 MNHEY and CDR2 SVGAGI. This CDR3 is CATPGASSSYNEQFF. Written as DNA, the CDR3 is TGTGCCACCCCTGGGGCGTCTAGCTCCTACAATGAGCAGTTCTTC.

For the CDR3, the DNA is TGTGCCAGCACTGGTGCGGGGAAGACCTACGAGCAGTACTTC. It encodes CASTGAGKTYEQYF. J is TRBJ2-7 and V is TRBV6-1; D possibly corresponds to TRBD2 (6 bases). The CDR3 covers 14 residues. Trimming stripped 7 bases from V and 2 bases from J, with 15 bases between. Looked up from germline, CDR1 is MNHNS and CDR2 is SASEGT.

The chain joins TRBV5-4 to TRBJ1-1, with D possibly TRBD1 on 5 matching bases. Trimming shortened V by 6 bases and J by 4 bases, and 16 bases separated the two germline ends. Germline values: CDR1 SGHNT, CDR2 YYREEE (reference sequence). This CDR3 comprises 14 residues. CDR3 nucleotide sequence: TGTGCCAGCAACGCCGGTGGGGGAGGCACTGAAGCTTTCTTT. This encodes CASNAGGGGTEAFF.

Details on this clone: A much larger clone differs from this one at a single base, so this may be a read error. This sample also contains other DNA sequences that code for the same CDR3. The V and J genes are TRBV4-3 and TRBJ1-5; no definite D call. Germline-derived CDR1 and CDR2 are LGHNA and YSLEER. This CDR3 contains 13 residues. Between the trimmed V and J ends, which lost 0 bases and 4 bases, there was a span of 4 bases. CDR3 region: CASSQDRNQPQHF. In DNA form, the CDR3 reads TGCGCCAGCAGCCAAGATCGTAATCAGCCCCAGCATTTT.

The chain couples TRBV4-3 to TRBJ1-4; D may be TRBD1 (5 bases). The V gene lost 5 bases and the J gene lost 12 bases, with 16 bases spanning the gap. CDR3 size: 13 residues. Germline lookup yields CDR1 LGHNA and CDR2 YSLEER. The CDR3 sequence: CASSKGPPEELFF. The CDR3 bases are TGCGCCAGCAGCAAGGGACCGCCCGAGGAACTGTTTTTT.

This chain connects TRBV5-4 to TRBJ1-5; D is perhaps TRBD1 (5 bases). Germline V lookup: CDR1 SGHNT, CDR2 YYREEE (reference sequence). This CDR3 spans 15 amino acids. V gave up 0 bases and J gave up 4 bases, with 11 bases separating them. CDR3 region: CASSLAGSLNQPQHF. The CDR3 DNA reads TGTGCCAGCAGCTTGGCAGGGTCCCTTAATCAGCCCCAGCATTTT.

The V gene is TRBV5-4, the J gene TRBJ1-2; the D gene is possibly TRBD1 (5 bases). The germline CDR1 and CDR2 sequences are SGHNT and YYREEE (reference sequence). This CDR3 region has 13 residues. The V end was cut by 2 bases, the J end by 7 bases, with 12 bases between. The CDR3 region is CASSFAREVGYTF. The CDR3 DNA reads TGTGCCAGCAGCTTTGCCAGGGAAGTTGGCTACACCTTC.